This record covers a single TCR beta chain. V trimming: 3 bases; J trimming: 6 bases; junction bases outside the gene matches: 11. This CDR3 contains 17 residues. The germline gives CDR1 SGHNT, CDR2 YENEEA. These data belong to a study of control samples from healthy donors and cancer patients. The data were produced by immunoSEQ multiplex PCR, yet TCRdb's version contains in-frame clones alone and is incomplete. The sample holds tens of thousands of clones, around 83% seen once. The chain uses TRBV11-3 and TRBJ2-2; 9 bases fit TRBD1. The clonotype comes from a woman between 50 and 59 years old in good health. The sequenced material came from blood. The CDR3 bases are TGTGCCAGCAGCTTCGGAGGGGACAGGGCAAAGTCCGGGGAGCTGTTTTTT. It is translated as CASSFGGDRAKSGELFF.